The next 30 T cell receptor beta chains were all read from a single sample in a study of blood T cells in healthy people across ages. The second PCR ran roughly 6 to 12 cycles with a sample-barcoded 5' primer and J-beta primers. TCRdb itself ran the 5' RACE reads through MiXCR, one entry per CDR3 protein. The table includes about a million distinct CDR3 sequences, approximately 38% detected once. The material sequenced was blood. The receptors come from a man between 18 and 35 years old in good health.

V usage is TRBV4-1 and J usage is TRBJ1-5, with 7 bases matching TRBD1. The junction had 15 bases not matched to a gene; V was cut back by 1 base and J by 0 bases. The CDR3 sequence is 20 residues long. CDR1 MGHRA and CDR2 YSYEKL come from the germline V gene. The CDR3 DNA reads TGCGCCAGCAGCCAAGGAACGTACCGGGACAGCAATTATAGCAATCAGCCCCAGCATTTT. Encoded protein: CASSQGTYRDSNYSNQPQHF.

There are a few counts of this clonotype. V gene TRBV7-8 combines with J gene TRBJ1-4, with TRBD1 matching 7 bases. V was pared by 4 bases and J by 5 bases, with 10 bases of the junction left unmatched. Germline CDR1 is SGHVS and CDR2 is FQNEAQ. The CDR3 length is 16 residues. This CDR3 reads CASSSRAGQRNEKLFF. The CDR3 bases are TGTGCCAGCAGCTCCCGGGCGGGACAGAGGAATGAAAAACTGTTTTTT. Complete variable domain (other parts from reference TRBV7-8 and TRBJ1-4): GAGVSQSPRYKVAKRGQDVALRCDPISGHVSLFWYQQALGQGPEFLTYFQNEAQLDKSGLPSDRFFAERPEGSVSTLKIQRTQQEDSAVYLCASSSRAGQRNEKLFFGSGTQLSVL.

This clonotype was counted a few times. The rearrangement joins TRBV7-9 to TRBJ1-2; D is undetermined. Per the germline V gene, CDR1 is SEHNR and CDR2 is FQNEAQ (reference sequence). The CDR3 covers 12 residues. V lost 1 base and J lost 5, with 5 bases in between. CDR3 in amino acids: CASSLVPYGYTF. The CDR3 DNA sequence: TGTGCCAGCAGCTTAGTTCCTTATGGCTACACCTTC.

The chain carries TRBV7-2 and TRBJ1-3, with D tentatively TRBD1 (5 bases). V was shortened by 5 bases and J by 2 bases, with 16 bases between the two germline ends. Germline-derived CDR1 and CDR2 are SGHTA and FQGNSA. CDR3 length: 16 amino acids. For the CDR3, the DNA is TGTGCCAGCAGCCTTTATGCAGGGAATACTGGAAACACCATATATTTT. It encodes CASSLYAGNTGNTIYF.

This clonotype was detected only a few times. DNA for the CDR3: TGCGCCAGCAGCCCCACAGGATGGACAGATACGCAGTATTTT. This translates into CASSPTGWTDTQYF. The V call is TRBV5-1, the J call TRBJ2-3; the D gene is possibly TRBD1 (5 bases). There are 14 residues in the CDR3. The V gene's germline CDR1 is SGHRS and CDR2 YFSETQ. Trimming removed 4 bases at V and 3 bases at J, with 12 bases between. The complete variable domain, with remaining parts taken from reference TRBV5-1 and TRBJ2-3, reads KAGVTQTPRYLIKTRGQQVTLSCSPISGHRSVSWYQQTPGQGLQFLFEYFSETQRNKGNFPGRFSGRQFSNSRSEMNVSTLELGDSALYLCASSPTGWTDTQYFGPGTRLTVL.

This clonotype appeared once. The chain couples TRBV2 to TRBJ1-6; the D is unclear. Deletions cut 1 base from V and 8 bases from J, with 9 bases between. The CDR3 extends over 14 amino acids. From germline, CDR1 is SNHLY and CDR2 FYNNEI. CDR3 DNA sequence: TGTGCCAGCAGTGAAGTAGACCCTGATTCACCCCTCCACTTT. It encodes CASSEVDPDSPLHF.

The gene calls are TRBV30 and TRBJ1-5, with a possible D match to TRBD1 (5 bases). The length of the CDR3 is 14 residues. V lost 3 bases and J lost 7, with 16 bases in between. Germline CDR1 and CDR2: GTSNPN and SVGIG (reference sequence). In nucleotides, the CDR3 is TGTGCCTGGAGCCCTGACAGTGCCGGGCAGCCCCAGCATTTT. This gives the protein CAWSPDSAGQPQHF.

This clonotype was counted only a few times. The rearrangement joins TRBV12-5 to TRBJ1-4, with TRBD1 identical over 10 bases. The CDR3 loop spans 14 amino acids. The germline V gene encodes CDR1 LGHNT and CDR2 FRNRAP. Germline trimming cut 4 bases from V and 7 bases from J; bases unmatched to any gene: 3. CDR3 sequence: CASGSGTGVEKLFF. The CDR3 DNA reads TGTGCTAGTGGTTCCGGGACAGGGGTTGAAAAACTGTTTTTT.

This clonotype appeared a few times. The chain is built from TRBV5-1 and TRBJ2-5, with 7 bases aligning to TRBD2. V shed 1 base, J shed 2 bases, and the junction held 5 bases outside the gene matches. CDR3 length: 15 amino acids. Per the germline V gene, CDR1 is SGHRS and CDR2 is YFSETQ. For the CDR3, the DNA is TGCGCCAGCAGCTTGACCGGGACTACTCAAGAGACCCAGTACTTC. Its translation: CASSLTGTTQETQYF.

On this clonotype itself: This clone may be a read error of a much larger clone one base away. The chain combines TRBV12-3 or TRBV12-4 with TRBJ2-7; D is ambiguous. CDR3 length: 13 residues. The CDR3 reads CASSVAPLDEQYF. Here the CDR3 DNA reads TGTGCCAGCAGTGTAGCCCCCTTAGACGAGCAGTACTTC.

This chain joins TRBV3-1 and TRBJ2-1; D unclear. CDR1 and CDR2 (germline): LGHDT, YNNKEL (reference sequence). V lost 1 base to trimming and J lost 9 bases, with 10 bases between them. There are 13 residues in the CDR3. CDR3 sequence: CASSQVRESEQFF. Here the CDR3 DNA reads TGTGCCAGCAGCCAAGTAAGGGAAAGTGAGCAGTTCTTC.

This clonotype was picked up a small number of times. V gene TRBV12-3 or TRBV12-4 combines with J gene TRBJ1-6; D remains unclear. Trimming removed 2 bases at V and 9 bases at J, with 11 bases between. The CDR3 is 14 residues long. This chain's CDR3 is CASSLRDGVSPLHF. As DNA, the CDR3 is TGTGCCAGCAGTTTACGGGATGGGGTTTCACCCCTCCACTTT.

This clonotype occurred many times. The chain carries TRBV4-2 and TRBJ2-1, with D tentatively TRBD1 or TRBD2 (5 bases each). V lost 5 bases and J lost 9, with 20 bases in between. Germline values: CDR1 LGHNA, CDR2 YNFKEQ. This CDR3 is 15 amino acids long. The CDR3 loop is CASSSILGVGSEQFF. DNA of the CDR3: TGTGCCAGCAGCAGTATTCTGGGGGTGGGATCTGAGCAGTTCTTC.

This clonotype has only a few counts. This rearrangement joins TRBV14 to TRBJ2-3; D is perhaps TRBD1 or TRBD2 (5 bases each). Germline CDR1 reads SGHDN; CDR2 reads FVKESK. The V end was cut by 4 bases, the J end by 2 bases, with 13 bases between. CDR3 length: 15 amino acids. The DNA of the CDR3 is TGTGCCAGCAGCCTACGGGGACGAATCACAGATACGCAGTATTTT. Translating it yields CASSLRGRITDTQYF.

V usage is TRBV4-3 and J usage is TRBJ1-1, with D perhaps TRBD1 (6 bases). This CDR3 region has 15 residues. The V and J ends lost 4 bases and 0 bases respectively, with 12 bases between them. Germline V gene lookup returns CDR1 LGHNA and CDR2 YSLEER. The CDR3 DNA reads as TGCGCCAGCAGCCCCGAGCGGGGGCTGAACACTGAAGCTTTCTTT. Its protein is CASSPERGLNTEAFF.

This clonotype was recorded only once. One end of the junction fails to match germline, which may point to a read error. CDR3 coding DNA: TGTGCCAGCAGTCTCTGGACAGGGGCGAGTACAGATGCGCAGTATTTT. This sequence encodes CASSLWTGASTDAQYF. The chain combines TRBV12-3 or TRBV12-4 with TRBJ2-3, with TRBD1 identical over 9 bases. This CDR3 has 16 residues.

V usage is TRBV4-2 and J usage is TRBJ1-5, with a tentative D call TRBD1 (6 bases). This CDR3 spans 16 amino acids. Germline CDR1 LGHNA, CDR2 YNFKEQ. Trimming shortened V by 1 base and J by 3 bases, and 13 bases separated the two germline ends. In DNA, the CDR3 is TGTGCCAGCAGCCAAGCCGCCGGGACACTCAATCAGCCCCAGCATTTT. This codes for CASSQAAGTLNQPQHF.

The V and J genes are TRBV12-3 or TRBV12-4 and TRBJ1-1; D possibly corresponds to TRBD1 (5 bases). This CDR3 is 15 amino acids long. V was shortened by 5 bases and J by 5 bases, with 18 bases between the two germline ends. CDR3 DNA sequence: TGTGCCAGCAGTCCGTCTGGGGGGGGGAGAACTGAAGCTTTCTTT. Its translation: CASSPSGGGRTEAFF.

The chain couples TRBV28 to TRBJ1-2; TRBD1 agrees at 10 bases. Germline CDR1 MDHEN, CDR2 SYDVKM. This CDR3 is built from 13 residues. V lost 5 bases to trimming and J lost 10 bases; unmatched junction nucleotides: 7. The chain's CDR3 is CASSPGDRGDYTF. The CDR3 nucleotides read TGTGCCAGCAGTCCAGGGGACAGGGGTGACTACACCTTC.

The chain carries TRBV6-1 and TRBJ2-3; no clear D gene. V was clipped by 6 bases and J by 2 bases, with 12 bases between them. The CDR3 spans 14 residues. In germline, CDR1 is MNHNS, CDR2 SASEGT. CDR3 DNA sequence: TGTGCCAGCAGAAGGAAGTCCGACACAGATACGCAGTATTTT. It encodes CASRRKSDTDTQYF.

CDR3 sequence (DNA): TGTGCCAGCAGTGACTCGACAACAACTAATGAAAAACTGTTTTTT. Protein: CASSDSTTTNEKLFF. The chain links TRBV25-1 to TRBJ1-4; no clear D gene. Trimming shortened V by 3 bases and J by 0 bases, and 8 bases separated the two germline ends. This CDR3 region has 15 residues. Germline CDR1 MGHDK, CDR2 SYGVNS.

This chain's CDR3 is CSARGVKGMRYGYTF. DNA of the CDR3: TGCAGTGCTAGGGGGGTTAAGGGGATGCGCTATGGCTACACCTTC. This chain joins TRBV20-1 and TRBJ1-2; D might be TRBD1 (5 bases). The V end was cut by 3 bases, the J end by 4 bases, with 18 bases between. This CDR3 contains 15 residues. Germline values: CDR1 DFQATT, CDR2 SNEGSKA (reference sequence).

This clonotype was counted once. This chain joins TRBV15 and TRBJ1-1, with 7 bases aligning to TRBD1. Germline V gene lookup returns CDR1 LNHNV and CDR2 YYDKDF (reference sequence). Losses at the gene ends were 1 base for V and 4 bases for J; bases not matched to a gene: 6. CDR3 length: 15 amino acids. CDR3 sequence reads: CATSRVQGPSTEAFF. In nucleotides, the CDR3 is TGTGCCACCAGCAGAGTACAGGGGCCAAGCACTGAAGCTTTCTTT.

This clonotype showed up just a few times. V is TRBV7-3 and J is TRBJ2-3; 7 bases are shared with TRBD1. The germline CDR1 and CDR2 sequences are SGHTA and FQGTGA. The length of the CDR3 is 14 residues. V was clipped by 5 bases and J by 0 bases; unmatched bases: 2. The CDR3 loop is CASSEGQSTDTQYF. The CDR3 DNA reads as TGTGCCAGCAGCGAGGGACAGAGCACAGATACGCAGTATTTT. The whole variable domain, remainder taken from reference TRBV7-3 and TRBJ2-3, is GAGVSQTPSNKVTEKGKYVELRCDPISGHTALYWYRQSLGQGPEFLIYFQGTGAADDSGLPNDRFFAVRPEGSVSTLKIQRTERGDSAVYLCASSEGQSTDTQYFGPGTRLTVL.

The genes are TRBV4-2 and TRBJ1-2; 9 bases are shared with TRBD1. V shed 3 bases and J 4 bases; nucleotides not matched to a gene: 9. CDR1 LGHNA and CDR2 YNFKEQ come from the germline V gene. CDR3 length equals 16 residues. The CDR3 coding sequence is TGTGCCAGCAGCCAGGACCCCGGGACAGGGAGCTATGGCTACACCTTC. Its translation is CASSQDPGTGSYGYTF.

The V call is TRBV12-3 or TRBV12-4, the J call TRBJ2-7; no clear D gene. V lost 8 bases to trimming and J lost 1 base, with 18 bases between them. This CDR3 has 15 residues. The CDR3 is CASGVGGGPSYEQYF. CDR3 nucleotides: TGTGCCAGCGGAGTAGGCGGCGGCCCTTCCTACGAGCAGTACTTC.

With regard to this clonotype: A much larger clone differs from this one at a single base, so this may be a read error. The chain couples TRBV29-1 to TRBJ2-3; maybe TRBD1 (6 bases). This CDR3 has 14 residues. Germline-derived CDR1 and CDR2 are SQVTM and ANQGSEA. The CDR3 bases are TGCAGCGTCCGCGGACAGAAACTCACAGATGCGCAGTATTTT. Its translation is CSVRGQKLTDAQYF.

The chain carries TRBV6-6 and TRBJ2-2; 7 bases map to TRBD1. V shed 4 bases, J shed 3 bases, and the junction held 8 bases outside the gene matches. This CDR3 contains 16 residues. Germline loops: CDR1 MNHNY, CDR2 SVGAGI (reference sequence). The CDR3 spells CASSSRTGPDTGELFF. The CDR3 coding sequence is TGTGCCAGCAGTTCCAGGACAGGCCCAGACACCGGGGAGCTGTTTTTT.

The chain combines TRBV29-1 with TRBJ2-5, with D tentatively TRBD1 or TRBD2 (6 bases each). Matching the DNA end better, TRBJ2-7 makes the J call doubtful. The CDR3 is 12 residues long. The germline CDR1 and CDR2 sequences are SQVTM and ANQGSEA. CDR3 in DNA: TGCAGCGTCGCAGGGGAGGACTACGAGCAGTACTTC. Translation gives CSVAGEDYEQYF.

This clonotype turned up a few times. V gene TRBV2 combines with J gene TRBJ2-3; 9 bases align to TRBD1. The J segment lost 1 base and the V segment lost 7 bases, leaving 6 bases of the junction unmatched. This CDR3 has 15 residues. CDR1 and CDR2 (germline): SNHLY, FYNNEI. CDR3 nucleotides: TGTGCCAGCACTCGGGACAGGGTGGGCACAGATACGCAGTATTTT. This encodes CASTRDRVGTDTQYF.